The 12 T cell receptor beta chains below come from one sample, sequenced in a study of blood T cells in healthy people across ages. Through a sample-barcoded 5' primer and a J-beta primer mix, a second PCR was run for roughly 7 to 12 cycles. In TCRdb, the 5' RACE reads were re-called with MiXCR into one record per CDR3 protein. The sample includes 650,000 to 800,000 distinct CDR3 sequences, more than 40% seen only once; the top ten take around 21%. Source material: blood. The receptors were sampled from a man aged 60-69 years in good health.

The V gene is TRBV20-1, the J gene TRBJ1-1, with no clear D. With 5 bases removed from V and 3 bases from J, the gap between germline ends came to 10 bases. The CDR3 loop spans 12 amino acids. Germline assignment: CDR1 DFQATT and CDR2 SNEGSKA (reference sequence). The CDR3, as DNA: TGCAGTGCTCATGCCCTTGACACTGAAGCTTTCTTT. Encoded protein: CSAHALDTEAFF.

DNA for the CDR3: TGCGCCAGCAGCCAACAGGGGAGTAGCGCAGATACGCAGTATTTT. It specifies CASSQQGSSADTQYF. The chain links TRBV5-1 to TRBJ2-3; TRBD1 agrees at 7 bases. The germline V gene encodes CDR1 SGHRS and CDR2 YFSETQ. V was clipped by 4 bases and J by 4 bases; unmatched bases: 9. CDR3 length: 15 residues.

The chain couples TRBV20-1 to TRBJ2-5; TRBD1 is a possible D gene (6 bases). V was trimmed by 4 bases and J by 2 bases, leaving 14 bases between them. Germline V gene data show CDR1 as DFQATT and CDR2 as SNEGSKA (reference sequence). CDR3 length: 14 residues. DNA for the CDR3: TGCAGTGCTACCCAGGGGTTTGATCAAGAGACCCAGTACTTC. It specifies CSATQGFDQETQYF.

In DNA form, the CDR3 reads TGCAGTGCCGACAAGAGGATAGCAGATACGCAGTATTTT. Its protein is CSADKRIADTQYF. The chain is built from TRBV20-1 and TRBJ2-3; D gene unclear. This CDR3 spans 13 amino acids. V was clipped by 6 bases and J by 4 bases, with 14 bases between them. Per germline, CDR1 DFQATT and CDR2 SNEGSKA (reference sequence).

The CDR3 here is CASSFTTGGKEKLFF. The CDR3 DNA sequence: TGTGCCAGCAGTTTCACGACAGGGGGGAAGGAAAAACTGTTTTTT. The chain couples TRBV12-3 or TRBV12-4 to TRBJ1-4; the match to TRBD1 covers 9 bases. This CDR3 comprises 15 residues. The V gene end was trimmed by 3 bases and the J gene end by 8 bases; junction bases not matched to a gene: 7.

The chain joins TRBV6-2 or TRBV6-3 to TRBJ2-1; the match to TRBD2 covers 8 bases. The germline CDR1 and CDR2 sequences are MNHEY and SVGEGT. V dropped 0 bases and J dropped 10; count of bases not matched to a gene: 5. CDR3 length: 14 amino acids. The chain's CDR3 is CASSYSAGGYEQFF. The CDR3 region has the DNA TGTGCCAGCAGTTACTCCGCGGGGGGTTACGAGCAGTTCTTC.

Points on this clonotype: Given a much more abundant clone one base away, this may be a read error. The V gene is TRBV16, the J gene TRBJ1-2, with 9 nucleotides matching TRBD1. This CDR3 has 15 amino acids. CDR1 is KGHSY and CDR2 is FQNENV in the germline V gene. The CDR3 is CASSQGTGNNYGCTF. The CDR3 DNA follows: TGTGCCAGCAGCCAAGGGACAGGGAACAACTATGGCTGCACCTTC.

This clonotype was detected only a few times. This chain joins TRBV9 and TRBJ2-7, with D tentatively TRBD1 or TRBD2 (5 bases each). In germline, CDR1 is SGDLS, CDR2 YYNGEE. V was trimmed by 2 bases and J by 2 bases, leaving 11 bases between them. The CDR3 has 14 residues. This CDR3 is CASSVRDGPYEQYF. CDR3 nucleotide sequence: TGTGCCAGCAGCGTGAGGGACGGACCCTACGAGCAGTACTTC.

The chain employs TRBV15 and TRBJ2-2; D is ambiguous. Trimming stripped 1 base from V and 3 bases from J, with 9 bases between. Germline CDR1 is LNHNV and CDR2 is YYDKDF (reference sequence). The CDR3 is 15 amino acids. The CDR3 DNA is TGTGCCACCAGCAGAGGCCTAGGAGACACCGGGGAGCTGTTTTTT. It translates to CATSRGLGDTGELFF. The whole variable domain, filled in from reference TRBV15 and TRBJ2-2, reads DAMVIQNPRYQVTQFGKPVTLSCSQTLNHNVMYWYQQKSSQAPKLLFHYYDKDFNNEADTPDNFQSRRPNTSFCFLDIRSPGLGDTAMYLCATSRGLGDTGELFFGEGSRLTVL.

The rearrangement links TRBV7-2 to TRBJ2-5; 7 positions match TRBD1. The V gene end was trimmed by 4 bases and the J gene end by 3 bases; junction bases not matched to a gene: 5. The CDR3 spans 14 residues. Germline loops: CDR1 SGHTA, CDR2 FQGNSA. Written as DNA, the CDR3 is TGTGCCAGCAGCTCTGGGGGACAGAAAGAGACCCAGTACTTC. It encodes CASSSGGQKETQYF.

V gene TRBV18 combines with J gene TRBJ1-5; TRBD1 matches at 9 bases. CDR3 size: 15 residues. V lost 3 bases, J lost 5 bases, and 5 bases stayed unmatched. Germline V gene lookup returns CDR1 KGHSH and CDR2 LQKENI. DNA for the CDR3: TGTGCCAGCTCACCGAACAGGGGGCTCTATCAGCCCCAGCATTTT. This codes for CASSPNRGLYQPQHF.

The rearrangement links TRBV7-9 to TRBJ2-5; 11 bases are shared with TRBD1. Germline CDR1 and CDR2: SEHNR and FQNEAQ (reference sequence). The CDR3 runs to 14 residues. The J segment lost 11 bases and the V segment lost 4 bases, leaving 9 bases of the junction unmatched. The DNA of the CDR3 is TGTGCCAGCAGCTCGGACAGGGGGCTGGATGAGCAGTACTTC. Its protein is CASSSDRGLDEQYF.